Described below is a single TCR beta chain sequence and its context. This entry belongs to a study of blood T cell repertoires in COVID-19. Study at large: Acute and convalescent COVID-19 specimens originated in the United States, Italy and Spain. PBMCs, B-cell-depleted T cells, or T cells provided the cDNA or gDNA that made up the material.

Study processing details: Amplifying reference gene primers gave estimates of nucleated cell counts. Assay used: immunoSEQ multiplex PCR; TCRdb lists only in-frame clones, some missing. V, J and clone size are taken as reported in that table, and D and trimming were inferred from the DNA itself. The data show around 170,000 clones, over 80% seen once. Germline trimming cut 4 bases from V and 2 bases from J; bases unmatched to any gene: 6. The CDR3 loop spans 16 amino acids. In germline, CDR1 is SGHTA, CDR2 FQGTGA. V is TRBV7-3 and J is TRBJ2-5, with 11 positions matching TRBD2. The sequence was collected from a man in his 70s who had recovered from COVID-19. Sequencing was performed on peripheral blood. The CDR3 here is CASSSAGLADQETQYF. CDR3 DNA: TGTGCCAGCAGCTCGGCGGGACTAGCGGATCAAGAGACCCAGTACTTC.